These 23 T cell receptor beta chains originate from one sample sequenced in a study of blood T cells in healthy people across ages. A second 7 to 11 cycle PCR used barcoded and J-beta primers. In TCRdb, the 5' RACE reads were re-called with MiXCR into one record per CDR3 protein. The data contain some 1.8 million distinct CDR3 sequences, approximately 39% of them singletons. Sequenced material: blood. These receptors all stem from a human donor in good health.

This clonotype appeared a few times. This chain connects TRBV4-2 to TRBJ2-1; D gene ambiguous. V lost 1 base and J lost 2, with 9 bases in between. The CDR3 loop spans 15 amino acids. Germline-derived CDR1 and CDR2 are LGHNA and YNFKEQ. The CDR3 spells CASSQGVPTYNEQFF. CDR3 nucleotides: TGTGCCAGCAGCCAAGGGGTACCAACCTACAATGAGCAGTTCTTC.

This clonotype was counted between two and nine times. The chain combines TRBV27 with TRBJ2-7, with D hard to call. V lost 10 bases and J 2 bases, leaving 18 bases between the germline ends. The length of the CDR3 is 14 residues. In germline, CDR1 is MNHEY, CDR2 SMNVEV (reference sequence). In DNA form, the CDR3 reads TGTGCCACCGGCGTCAAGGGATTCGCCTACGAGCAGTACTTC. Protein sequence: CATGVKGFAYEQYF.

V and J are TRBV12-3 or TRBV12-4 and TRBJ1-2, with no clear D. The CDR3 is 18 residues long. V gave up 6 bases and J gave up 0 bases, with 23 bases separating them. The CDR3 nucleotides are TGTGCCAGCAGCGGCGGTAGTCGGCCGCCCCACTCTAACTATGGCTACACCTTC. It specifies CASSGGSRPPHSNYGYTF.

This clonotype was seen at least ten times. The CDR3 nucleotides read TGTGCCAGCAGCCCACAGGGGGCATACAATGAGCAGTTCTTC. It yields the protein CASSPQGAYNEQFF. The chain recombines TRBV7-3 with TRBJ2-1; 9 positions match TRBD1. The CDR3 extends over 14 amino acids. Germline V gene data show CDR1 as SGHTA and CDR2 as FQGTGA. The ends lost 5 bases at V and 4 bases at J; junction bases unmatched: 3.

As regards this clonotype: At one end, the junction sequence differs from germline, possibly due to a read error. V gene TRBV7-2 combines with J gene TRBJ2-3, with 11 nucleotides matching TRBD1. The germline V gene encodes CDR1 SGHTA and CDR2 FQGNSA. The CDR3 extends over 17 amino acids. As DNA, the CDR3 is TGTGCCAGCAGCTCCCTCAAGGGACAGGGGGTCACAGGTACGCAGTATTTT. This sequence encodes CASSSLKGQGVTGTQYF.

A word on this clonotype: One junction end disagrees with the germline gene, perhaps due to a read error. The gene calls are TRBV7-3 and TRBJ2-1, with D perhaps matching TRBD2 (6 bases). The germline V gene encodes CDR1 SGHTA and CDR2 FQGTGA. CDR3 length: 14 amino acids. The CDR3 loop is CASSSRPGENEQFF. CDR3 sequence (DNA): TGTGCCAGTAGCTCCCGACCGGGGGAAAATGAGCAGTTCTTC.

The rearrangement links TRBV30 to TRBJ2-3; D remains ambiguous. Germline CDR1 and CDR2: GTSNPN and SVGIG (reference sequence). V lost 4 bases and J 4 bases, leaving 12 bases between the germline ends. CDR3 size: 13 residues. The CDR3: CAWITYGADTQYF. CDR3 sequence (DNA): TGTGCCTGGATTACCTACGGCGCAGATACGCAGTATTTT.

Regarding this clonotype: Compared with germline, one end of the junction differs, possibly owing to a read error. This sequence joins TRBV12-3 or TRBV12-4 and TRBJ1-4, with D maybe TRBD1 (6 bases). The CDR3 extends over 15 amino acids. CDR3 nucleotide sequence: TGTGCCAGCAGTGATCGGGGGGCGGGTAATGAAGAACTGTTTTTT. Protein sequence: CASSDRGAGNEELFF.

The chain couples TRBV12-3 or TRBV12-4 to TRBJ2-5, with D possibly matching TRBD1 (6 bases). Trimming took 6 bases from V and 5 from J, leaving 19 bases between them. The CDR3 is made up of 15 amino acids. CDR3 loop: CASSVSTGYGETQYF. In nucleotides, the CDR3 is TGTGCCAGCAGCGTCTCCACAGGGTATGGGGAGACCCAGTACTTC.

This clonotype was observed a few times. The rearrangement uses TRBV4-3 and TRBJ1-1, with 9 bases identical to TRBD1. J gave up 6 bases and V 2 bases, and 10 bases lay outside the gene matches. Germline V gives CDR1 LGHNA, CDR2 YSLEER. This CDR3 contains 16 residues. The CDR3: CASSQRHYRGPAEAFF. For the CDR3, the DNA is TGCGCCAGCAGCCAACGGCATTACAGGGGGCCCGCTGAAGCTTTCTTT.

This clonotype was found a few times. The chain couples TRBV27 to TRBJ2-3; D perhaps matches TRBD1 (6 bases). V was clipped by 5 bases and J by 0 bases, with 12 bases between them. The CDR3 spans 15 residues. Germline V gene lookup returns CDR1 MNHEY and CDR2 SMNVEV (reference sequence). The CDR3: CASSPWTVSTDTQYF. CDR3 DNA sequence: TGTGCCAGCAGTCCGTGGACAGTTAGCACAGATACGCAGTATTTT.

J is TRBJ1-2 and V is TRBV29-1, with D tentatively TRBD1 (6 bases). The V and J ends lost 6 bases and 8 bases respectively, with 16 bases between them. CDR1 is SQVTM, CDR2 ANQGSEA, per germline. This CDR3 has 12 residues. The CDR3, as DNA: TGCAGCGTCAACGACAGGTTCGACGGCTACACCTTC. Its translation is CSVNDRFDGYTF.

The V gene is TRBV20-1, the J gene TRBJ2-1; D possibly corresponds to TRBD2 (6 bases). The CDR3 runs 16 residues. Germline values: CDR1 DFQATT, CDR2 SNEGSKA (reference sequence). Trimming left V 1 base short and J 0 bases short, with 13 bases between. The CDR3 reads CSARVGGYTSYNEQFF. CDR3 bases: TGCAGTGCTAGAGTCGGGGGATACACCTCCTACAATGAGCAGTTCTTC.

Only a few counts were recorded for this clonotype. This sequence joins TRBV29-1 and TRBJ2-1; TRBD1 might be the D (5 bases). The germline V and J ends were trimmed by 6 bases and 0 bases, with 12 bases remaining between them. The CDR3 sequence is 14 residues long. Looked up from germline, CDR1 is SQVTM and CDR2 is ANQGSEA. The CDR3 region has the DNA TGCAGCGTCGCACGACAGCCCTCCTACAATGAGCAGTTCTTC. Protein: CSVARQPSYNEQFF.

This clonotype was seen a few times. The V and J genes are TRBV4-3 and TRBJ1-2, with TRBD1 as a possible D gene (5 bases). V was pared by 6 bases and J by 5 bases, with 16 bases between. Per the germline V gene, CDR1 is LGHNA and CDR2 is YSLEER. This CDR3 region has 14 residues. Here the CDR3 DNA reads TGCGCCAGCAGTATGAGGGCGGGGGGTTATGGCTACACCTTC. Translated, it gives CASSMRAGGYGYTF.

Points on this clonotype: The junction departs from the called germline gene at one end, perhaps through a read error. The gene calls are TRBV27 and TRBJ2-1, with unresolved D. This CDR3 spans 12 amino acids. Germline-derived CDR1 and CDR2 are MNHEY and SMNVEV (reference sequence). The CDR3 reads CASSLSRNGQFF. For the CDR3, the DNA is TGTGCCAGCAGTTTATCAAGAAATGGGCAGTTCTTC.

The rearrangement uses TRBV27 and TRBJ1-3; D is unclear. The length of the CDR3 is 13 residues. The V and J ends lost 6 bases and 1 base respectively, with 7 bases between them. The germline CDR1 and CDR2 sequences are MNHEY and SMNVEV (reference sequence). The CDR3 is CASRTASGNTIYF. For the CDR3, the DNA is TGTGCCAGCAGGACGGCTTCTGGAAACACCATATATTTT.

The CDR3 protein is CASSPGLAGAVQYF. The CDR3, as DNA: TGTGCCAGCAGCCCGGGACTAGCGGGGGCGGTTCAGTACTTC. The chain employs TRBV7-9 and TRBJ2-4; 14 positions match TRBD2. Germline CDR1 is SEHNR and CDR2 is FQNEAQ (reference sequence). The V gene end was trimmed by 5 bases and the J gene end by 11 bases; junction bases not matched to a gene: 5. The CDR3 has 14 residues. The whole variable domain, filled in from reference TRBV7-9 and TRBJ2-4, reads DTGVSQNPRHKITKRGQNVTFRCDPISEHNRLYWYRQTLGQGPEFLTYFQNEAQLEKSRLLSDRFSAERPKGSFSTLEIQRTEQGDSAMYLCASSPGLAGAVQYFGAGTRLSVL.

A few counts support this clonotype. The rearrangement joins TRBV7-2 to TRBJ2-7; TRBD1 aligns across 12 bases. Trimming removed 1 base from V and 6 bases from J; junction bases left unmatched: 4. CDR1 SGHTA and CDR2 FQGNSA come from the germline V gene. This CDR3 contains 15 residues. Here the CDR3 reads CASSLDWDRGREQYF. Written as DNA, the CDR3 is TGTGCCAGCAGCTTAGACTGGGACAGGGGGCGCGAGCAGTACTTC.

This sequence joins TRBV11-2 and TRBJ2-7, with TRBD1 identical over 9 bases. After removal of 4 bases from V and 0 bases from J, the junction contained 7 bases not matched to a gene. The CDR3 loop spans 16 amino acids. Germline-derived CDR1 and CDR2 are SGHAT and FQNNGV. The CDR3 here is CASSSSGQGSSYEQYF. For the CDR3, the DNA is TGTGCCAGCAGCTCGTCTGGACAGGGGAGCTCCTACGAGCAGTACTTC.

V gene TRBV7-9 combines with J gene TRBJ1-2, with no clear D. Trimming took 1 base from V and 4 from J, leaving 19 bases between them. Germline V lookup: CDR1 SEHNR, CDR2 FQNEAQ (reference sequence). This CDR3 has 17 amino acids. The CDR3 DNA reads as TGTGCCAGCAGCTTAGGACCAGAGGACGGGCTGGGCTATGGCTACACCTTC. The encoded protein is CASSLGPEDGLGYGYTF. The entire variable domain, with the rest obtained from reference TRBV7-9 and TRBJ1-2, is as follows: DTGVSQNPRHKITKRGQNVTFRCDPISEHNRLYWYRQTLGQGPEFLTYFQNEAQLEKSRLLSDRFSAERPKGSFSTLEIQRTEQGDSAMYLCASSLGPEDGLGYGYTFGSGTRLTVV.

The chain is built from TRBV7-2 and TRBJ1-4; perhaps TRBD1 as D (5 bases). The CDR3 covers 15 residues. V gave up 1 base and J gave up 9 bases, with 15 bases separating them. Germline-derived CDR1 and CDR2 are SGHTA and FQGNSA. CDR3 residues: CASSLVGGVEQKLFF. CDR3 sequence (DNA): TGTGCCAGCAGCTTAGTTGGAGGGGTAGAGCAAAAACTGTTTTTT.

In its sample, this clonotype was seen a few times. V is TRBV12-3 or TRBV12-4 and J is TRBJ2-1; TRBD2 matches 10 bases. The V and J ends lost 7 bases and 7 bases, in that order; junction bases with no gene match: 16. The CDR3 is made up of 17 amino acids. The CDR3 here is CASTLLGAAGGRNEQFF. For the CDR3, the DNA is TGTGCCAGCACCTTGCTGGGGGCAGCGGGGGGGCGGAATGAGCAGTTCTTC.